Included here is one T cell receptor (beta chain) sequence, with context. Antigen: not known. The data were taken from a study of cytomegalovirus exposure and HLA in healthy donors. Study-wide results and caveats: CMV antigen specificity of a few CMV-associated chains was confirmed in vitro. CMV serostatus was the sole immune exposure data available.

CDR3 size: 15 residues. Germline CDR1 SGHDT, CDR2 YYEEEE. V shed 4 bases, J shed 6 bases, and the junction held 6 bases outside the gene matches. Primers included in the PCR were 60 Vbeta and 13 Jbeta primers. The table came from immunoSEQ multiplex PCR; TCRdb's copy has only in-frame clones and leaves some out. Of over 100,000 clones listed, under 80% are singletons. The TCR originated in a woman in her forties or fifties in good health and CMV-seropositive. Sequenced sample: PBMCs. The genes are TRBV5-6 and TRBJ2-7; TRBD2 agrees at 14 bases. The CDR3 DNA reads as TGTGCCAGCAGCGGGGGACTAGCGGGAGAGTCCGAGCAGTACTTC. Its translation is CASSGGLAGESEQYF.